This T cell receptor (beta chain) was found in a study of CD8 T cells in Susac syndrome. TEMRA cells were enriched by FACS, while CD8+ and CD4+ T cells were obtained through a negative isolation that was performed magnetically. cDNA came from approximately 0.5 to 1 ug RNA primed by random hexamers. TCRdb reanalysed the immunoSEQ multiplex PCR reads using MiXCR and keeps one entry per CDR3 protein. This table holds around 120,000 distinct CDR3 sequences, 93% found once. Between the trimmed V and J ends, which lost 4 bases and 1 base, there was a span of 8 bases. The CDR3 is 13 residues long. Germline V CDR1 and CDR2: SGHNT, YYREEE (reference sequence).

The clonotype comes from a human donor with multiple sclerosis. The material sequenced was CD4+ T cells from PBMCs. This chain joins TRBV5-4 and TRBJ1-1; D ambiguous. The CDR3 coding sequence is TGTGCCAGCAGCCTCTGGTGGAACACTGAAGCTTTCTTT. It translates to CASSLWWNTEAFF.